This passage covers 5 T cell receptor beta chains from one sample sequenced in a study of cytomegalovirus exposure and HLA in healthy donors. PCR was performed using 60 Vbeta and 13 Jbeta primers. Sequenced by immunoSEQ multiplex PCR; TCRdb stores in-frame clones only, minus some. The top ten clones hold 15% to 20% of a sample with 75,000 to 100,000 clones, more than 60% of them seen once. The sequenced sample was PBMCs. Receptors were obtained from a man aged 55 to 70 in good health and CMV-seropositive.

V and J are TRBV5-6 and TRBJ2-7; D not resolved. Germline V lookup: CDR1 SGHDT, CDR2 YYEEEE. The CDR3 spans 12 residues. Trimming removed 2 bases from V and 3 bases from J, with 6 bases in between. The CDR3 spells CASSFNSYEQYF. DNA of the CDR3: TGTGCCAGCAGCTTTAATAGCTACGAGCAGTACTTC.

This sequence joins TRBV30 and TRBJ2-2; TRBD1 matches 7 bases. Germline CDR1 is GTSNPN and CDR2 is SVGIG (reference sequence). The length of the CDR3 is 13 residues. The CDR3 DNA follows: TGTGCTCAGGTGTCTGCAGGGGGCGGGGAGCTGTTTTTT. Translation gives CAQVSAGGGELFF.

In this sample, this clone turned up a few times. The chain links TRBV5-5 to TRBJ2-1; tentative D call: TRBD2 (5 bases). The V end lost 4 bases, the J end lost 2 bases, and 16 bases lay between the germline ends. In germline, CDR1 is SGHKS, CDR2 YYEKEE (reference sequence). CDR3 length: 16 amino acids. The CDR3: CASSQEGAAPYNEQFF. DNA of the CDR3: TGTGCCAGCAGCCAAGAAGGAGCGGCCCCCTACAATGAGCAGTTCTTC.

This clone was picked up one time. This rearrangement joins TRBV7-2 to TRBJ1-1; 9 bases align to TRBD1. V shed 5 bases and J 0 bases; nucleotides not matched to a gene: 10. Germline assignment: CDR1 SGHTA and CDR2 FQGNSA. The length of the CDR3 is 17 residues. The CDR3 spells CASSPQGAMVMNTEAFF. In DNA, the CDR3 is TGTGCCAGCAGCCCACAGGGGGCGATGGTCATGAACACTGAAGCTTTCTTT.

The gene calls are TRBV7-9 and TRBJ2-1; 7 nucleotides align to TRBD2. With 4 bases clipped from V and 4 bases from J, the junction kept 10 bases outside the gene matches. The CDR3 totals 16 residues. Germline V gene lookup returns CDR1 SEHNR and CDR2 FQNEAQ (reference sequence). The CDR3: CASSSGRAGRYNEQFF. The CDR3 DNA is TGTGCCAGCAGCTCAGGGAGGGCGGGGAGATACAATGAGCAGTTCTTC.